The 22 T cell receptor beta chains given below trace back to one sample, sequenced in a study of control samples from healthy donors and cancer patients. The repertoire was sequenced with immunoSEQ multiplex PCR; TCRdb's copy has only in-frame clones and lacks some. In the table there are under 200,000 clones, about 94% of which are singletons. The sample consisted of blood. These receptor sequences come from a woman aged 40 to 55 in good health.

This clone has a single count. V is TRBV25-1 and J is TRBJ2-3; 10 nucleotides match TRBD1. Germline V lookup: CDR1 MGHDK, CDR2 SYGVNS. The CDR3 is 16 amino acids. With V trimmed by 0 bases and J by 1 base, 1 base remained unmatched. In DNA form, the CDR3 reads TGTGCCAGCAGTGAATACGGGACAGGGGGCACAGATACGCAGTATTTT. Residues: CASSEYGTGGTDTQYF.

The CDR3 loop reads CSVEWGTLLASGYTF. For the CDR3, the DNA is TGCAGCGTTGAATGGGGCACCCTACTGGCGAGTGGCTACACCTTC. This chain links TRBV29-1 with TRBJ1-2; tentatively, D is TRBD1 (5 bases). In germline, CDR1 is SQVTM, CDR2 ANQGSEA. Trimming took 2 bases from V and 7 from J, leaving 20 bases between them. The CDR3 runs to 15 residues. The full variable domain, rest sourced from reference TRBV29-1 and TRBJ1-2, is SAVISQKPSRDICQRGTSLTIQCQVDSQVTMMFWYRQQPGQSLTLIATANQGSEATYESGFVIDKFPISRPNLTFSTLTVSNMSPEDSSIYLCSVEWGTLLASGYTFGSGTRLTVV.

The rearrangement links TRBV2 to TRBJ1-4, with TRBD1 matching over 8 bases. CDR3 length: 14 residues. With 6 bases clipped from V and 8 bases from J, the junction kept 8 bases outside the gene matches. CDR1 and CDR2 from the germline V gene are SNHLY and FYNNEI. CDR3 region: CASRPDRADEKLFF. The CDR3 DNA follows: TGTGCCAGCAGGCCGGACAGGGCTGACGAAAAACTGTTTTTT.

The sample holds one count of this clone. This chain's CDR3 is CASSPPGSNSNQPQHF. In DNA, the CDR3 is TGTGCCAGCTCACCACCCGGCAGCAATAGCAATCAGCCCCAGCATTTT. The chain carries TRBV18 and TRBJ1-5; D gene unclear. The V end lost 0 bases, the J end lost 0 bases, and 9 bases lay between the germline ends. The germline gives CDR1 KGHSH, CDR2 LQKENI. The CDR3 spans 16 residues.

The chain couples TRBV14 to TRBJ2-2, with TRBD2 matching 13 bases. The ends lost 3 bases at V and 1 base at J; junction bases unmatched: 2. From germline, CDR1 is SGHDN and CDR2 FVKESK. This CDR3 region has 17 residues. The CDR3: CASSQRLAGGNTGELFF. In DNA form, the CDR3 reads TGTGCCAGCAGCCAGCGACTAGCGGGGGGGAACACCGGGGAGCTGTTTTTT.

This clone has only one observation. The chain is built from TRBV11-2 and TRBJ2-5; the match to TRBD2 covers 8 bases. V shed 5 bases and J 3 bases; nucleotides not matched to a gene: 5. CDR1 is SGHAT, CDR2 FQNNGV, per germline. This CDR3 comprises 14 residues. This CDR3 is CASSISGVEETQYF. The CDR3 DNA sequence: TGTGCCAGCAGCATTAGCGGGGTCGAAGAGACCCAGTACTTC.

This rearrangement joins TRBV5-5 to TRBJ1-3, with 7 positions matching TRBD1. The CDR3 extends over 16 amino acids. V lost 4 bases, J lost 0 bases, and 7 bases stayed unmatched. CDR1 is SGHKS, CDR2 YYEKEE, per germline (reference sequence). The CDR3 DNA reads as TGTGCCAGCAGCGCTTGGACAGGCAGCTCTGGAAACACCATATATTTT. Amino acids: CASSAWTGSSGNTIYF.

The rearrangement links TRBV9 to TRBJ1-2, with D hard to call. This CDR3 has 11 amino acids. Trimming removed 3 bases at V and 6 bases at J, with 6 bases between. CDR1 SGDLS and CDR2 YYNGEE come from the germline V gene. The CDR3 DNA sequence: TGTGCCAGCAGCGCGAGGGATGGCTACACCTTC. It is translated as CASSARDGYTF.

V is TRBV10-3 and J is TRBJ2-1; 12 bases align to TRBD2. V lost 2 bases to trimming and J lost 0 bases; unmatched junction nucleotides: 2. The CDR3 is 17 amino acids. The germline CDR1 and CDR2 sequences are ENHRY and SYGVKD. The DNA for the CDR3 is TGTGCCATCAGTGAGCCGGGACTAGCGGGCTCCTACAATGAGCAGTTCTTC. Protein product: CAISEPGLAGSYNEQFF.

This clone has only one observation. The CDR3 DNA sequence: TGTGCCAGCAGCTTGCCCCTCAGCAGTAATGAAAAACTGTTTTTT. Translating gives CASSLPLSSNEKLFF. The chain carries TRBV7-9 and TRBJ1-4; no firm D call. The CDR3 contains 15 residues. Germline V lookup: CDR1 SEHNR, CDR2 FQNEAQ (reference sequence). V was cut by 3 bases and J by 4 bases, with 12 bases left in between.

This sequence joins TRBV28 and TRBJ1-2; tentative D call: TRBD1 (5 bases). Germline V lookup: CDR1 MDHEN, CDR2 SYDVKM. Deletions cut 6 bases from V and 4 bases from J, with 12 bases between. This CDR3 spans 13 amino acids. The chain's CDR3 is CASRPGGGYGYTF. The CDR3 DNA is TGTGCCAGCAGGCCCGGGGGAGGCTATGGCTACACCTTC.

The genes are TRBV19 and TRBJ2-3, with a tentative D call TRBD2 (6 bases). The CDR3 has 14 amino acids. Between the trimmed V and J ends, which lost 3 bases and 0 bases, there was a span of 7 bases. Per the germline V gene, CDR1 is LNHDA and CDR2 is SQIVND (reference sequence). For the CDR3, the DNA is TGTGCCAGTAGTATGGGGGGTAGCACAGATACGCAGTATTTT. This gives the protein CASSMGGSTDTQYF.

The chain carries TRBV10-3 and TRBJ1-2; D possibly corresponds to TRBD1 (5 bases). The ends were cut back, 6 bases at V and 0 bases at J, with 8 bases in the middle. The CDR3 consists of 13 residues. The germline CDR1 and CDR2 sequences are ENHRY and SYGVKD. CDR3 sequence (DNA): TGTGCCATCAGGGACACCTCTAACTATGGCTACACCTTC. Its protein is CAIRDTSNYGYTF.

This sequence joins TRBV2 and TRBJ1-4; TRBD1 matches at 10 bases. Trimming removed 4 bases from V and 3 bases from J; junction bases left unmatched: 2. The CDR3 runs 15 residues. The germline gives CDR1 SNHLY, CDR2 FYNNEI. This chain's CDR3 is CASSGDRGANEKLFF. For the CDR3, the DNA is TGTGCCAGCAGTGGGGACAGGGGTGCTAATGAAAAACTGTTTTTT.

The chain couples TRBV11-3 to TRBJ2-1; 7 bases map to TRBD2. Germline V gene lookup returns CDR1 SGHNT and CDR2 YENEEA. The CDR3 is made up of 15 amino acids. The ends lost 1 base at V and 8 bases at J; junction bases unmatched: 8. CDR3 region: CASSLGSSSGHEQFF. In nucleotides, the CDR3 is TGTGCCAGCAGCTTAGGTTCCTCTAGCGGCCATGAGCAGTTCTTC.

V is TRBV6-6 and J is TRBJ2-7; D unresolved. The germline V gene encodes CDR1 MNHNY and CDR2 SVGAGI (reference sequence). The CDR3 totals 12 residues. Trimming took off 0 bases at V and 0 bases at J, with 0 bases between the two ends. In nucleotides, the CDR3 is TGTGCCAGCAGTTACTCCTCCTACGAGCAGTACTTC. Translation gives CASSYSSYEQYF.

This chain links TRBV27 with TRBJ1-6; D gene unclear. The CDR3 covers 13 residues. Trimming shortened V by 5 bases and J by 14 bases, and 16 bases separated the two germline ends. Germline V gives CDR1 MNHEY, CDR2 SMNVEV (reference sequence). The CDR3 reads CASSLGSVTALHF. The DNA for the CDR3 is TGTGCCAGCAGTCTAGGTTCCGTTACGGCCCTCCACTTT.

The DNA of the CDR3 is TGCAGCGTGAGCGAGGCAGGGGTGCGGGAGCAGTACTTC. Its protein product is CSVSEAGVREQYF. The chain has TRBV29-1 and TRBJ2-7, with D possibly TRBD1 on 6 matching bases. Germline loops: CDR1 SQVTM, CDR2 ANQGSEA. Trimming shortened V by 6 bases and J by 7 bases, and 19 bases separated the two germline ends. The CDR3 sequence is 13 residues long.

The V gene is TRBV6-2 or TRBV6-3, the J gene TRBJ2-1; 14 nucleotides align to TRBD2. CDR1 MNHEY and CDR2 SVGEGT come from the germline V gene. This CDR3 spans 16 amino acids. After removal of 4 bases from V and 15 bases from J, the junction contained 14 bases not matched to a gene. CDR3 bases: TGTGCCAGCAGTTCAGACAGGGGGCGAGGACTAGCGGGAGGGTTCTTC. Amino acid sequence: CASSSDRGRGLAGGFF.

The chain couples TRBV29-1 to TRBJ1-2; TRBD1 might be the D (5 bases). The CDR3 contains 13 residues. Trimming took off 4 bases at V and 0 bases at J, with 9 bases between the two ends. Germline V lookup: CDR1 SQVTM, CDR2 ANQGSEA. The CDR3 bases are TGCAGCGTTGTGGGGGACTCTAACTATGGCTACACCTTC. Protein sequence: CSVVGDSNYGYTF.

Points on this clone: Additional DNA sequences in this sample encode the identical CDR3. The chain employs TRBV12-5 and TRBJ1-4; TRBD1 is a possible D gene (6 bases). CDR1 and CDR2 (germline): LGHNT, FRNRAP. The CDR3 is made up of 17 amino acids. V was cut by 2 bases and J by 0 bases, with 13 bases left in between. The CDR3 DNA reads as TGTGCTAGTGGTTTGACGGGGGCGGCCACAACTAATGAAAAACTGTTTTTT. Its protein is CASGLTGAATTNEKLFF. Filled out from reference TRBV12-5 and TRBJ1-4, the complete variable domain reads DARVTQTPRHKVTEMGQEVTMRCQPILGHNTVFWYRQTMMQGLELLAYFRNRAPLDDSGMPKDRFSAEMPDATLATLKIQPSEPRDSAVYFCASGLTGAATTNEKLFFGSGTQLSVL.

This chain uses TRBV19 with TRBJ1-4; D is unclear. Trimming shortened V by 7 bases and J by 15 bases, and 18 bases separated the two germline ends. The germline V gene encodes CDR1 LNHDA and CDR2 SQIVND (reference sequence). This CDR3 region has 12 residues. CDR3 bases: TGTGCCAGTATAGGGATTACCCGGACGGTGTTTTTT. This gives the protein CASIGITRTVFF.